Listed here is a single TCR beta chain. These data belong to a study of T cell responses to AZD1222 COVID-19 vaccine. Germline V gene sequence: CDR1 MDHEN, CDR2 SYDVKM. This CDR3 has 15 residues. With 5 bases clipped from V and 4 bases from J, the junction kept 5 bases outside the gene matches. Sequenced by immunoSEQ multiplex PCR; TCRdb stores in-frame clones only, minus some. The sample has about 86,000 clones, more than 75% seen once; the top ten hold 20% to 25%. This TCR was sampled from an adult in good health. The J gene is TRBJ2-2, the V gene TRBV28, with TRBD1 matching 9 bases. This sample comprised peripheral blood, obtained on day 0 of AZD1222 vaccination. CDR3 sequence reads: CASSPGTGITGELFF. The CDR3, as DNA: TGTGCCAGCAGTCCCGGGACAGGGATCACCGGGGAGCTGTTTTTT.